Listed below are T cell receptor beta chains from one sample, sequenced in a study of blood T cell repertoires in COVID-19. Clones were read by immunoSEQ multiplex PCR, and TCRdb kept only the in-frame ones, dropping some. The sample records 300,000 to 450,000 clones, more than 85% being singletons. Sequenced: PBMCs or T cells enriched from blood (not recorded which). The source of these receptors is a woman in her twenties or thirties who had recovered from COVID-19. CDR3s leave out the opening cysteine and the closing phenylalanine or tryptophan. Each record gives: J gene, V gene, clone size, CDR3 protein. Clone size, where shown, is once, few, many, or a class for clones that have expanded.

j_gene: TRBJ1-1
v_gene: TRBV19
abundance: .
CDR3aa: ASSTRRDRENTEAF

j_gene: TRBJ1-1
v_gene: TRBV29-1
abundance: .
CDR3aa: SVTTGTDTEAF

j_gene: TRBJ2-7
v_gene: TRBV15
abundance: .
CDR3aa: ATSRGLPRTGRYEQY

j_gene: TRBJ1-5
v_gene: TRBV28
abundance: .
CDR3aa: ASSLWTGDQPQH

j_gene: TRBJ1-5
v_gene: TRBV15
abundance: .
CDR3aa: ATSRVAGGPNQPQH

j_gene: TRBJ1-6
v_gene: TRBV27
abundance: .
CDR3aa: ASRQGQGPRFNSPLH

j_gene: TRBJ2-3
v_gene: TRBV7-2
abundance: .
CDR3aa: ASSSPGLAASDTQY

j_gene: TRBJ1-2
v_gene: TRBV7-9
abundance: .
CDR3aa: ASSLTGYGYT

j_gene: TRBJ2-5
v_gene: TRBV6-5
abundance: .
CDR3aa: ARGRPSGGGETQY

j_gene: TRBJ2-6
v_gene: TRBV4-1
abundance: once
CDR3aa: ASSQERTGSGANVLT

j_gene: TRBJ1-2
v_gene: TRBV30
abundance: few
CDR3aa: AWKPRTGEFYGYT

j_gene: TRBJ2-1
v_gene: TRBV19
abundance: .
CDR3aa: ASRTSGASSYNEQF

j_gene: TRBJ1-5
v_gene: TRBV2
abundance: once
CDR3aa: ASSPSAVTDQPQH

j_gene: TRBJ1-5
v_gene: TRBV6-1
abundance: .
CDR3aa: ASSDASTQPQH